Listed below are T cell receptor beta chains from one sample, sequenced in a study of identical twins. TCRdb reanalysed the 5' RACE reads using MiXCR and keeps one entry per CDR3 protein. The sample includes under 350,000 distinct CDR3 sequences, roughly 9% of them seen just once. The sample was also linked to a second study, of yellow fever vaccine responses in identical twins.

The sample consisted of CD8+ T cells sorted from blood. The receptor set was obtained from a woman in her late teens or twenties in good health. CDR3s include the opening cysteine and the closing phenylalanine or tryptophan. D genes are given only for firm matches. Expanded clones get a size class; other rows say once, few or many, or leave the size out.

V gene: TRBV2
J gene: TRBJ2-7
clone size: few
D gene: NA
CDR3 protein: CASSEAAGYEQYF
CDR3 DNA: TGTGCCAGCAGTGAAGCCGCAGGCTACGAGCAGTACTTC

V gene: TRBV24-1
J gene: TRBJ2-1
clone size: NA
D gene: NA
CDR3 protein: CATSLGRLRDRSYNEQFF
CDR3 DNA: TGTGCCACCAGTTTGGGGCGTCTCCGGGATCGCTCCTACAATGAGCAGTTCTTC

V gene: TRBV6-5
J gene: TRBJ2-2
clone size: many
D gene: TRBD1
CDR3 protein: CASSLQGANTGELFF
CDR3 DNA: TGTGCCAGCAGTTTGCAGGGGGCGAACACCGGGGAGCTGTTTTTT

V gene: TRBV7-9
J gene: TRBJ2-7
clone size: many
D gene: NA
CDR3 protein: CASSLPTAYEQYF
CDR3 DNA: TGTGCCAGCAGCTTACCGACAGCCTACGAGCAGTACTTC

V gene: TRBV6-2/TRBV6-3
J gene: TRBJ2-2
clone size: NA
D gene: NA
CDR3 protein: CASTGLGPTHGELFF
CDR3 DNA: TGTGCCAGCACCGGACTGGGACCGACTCACGGGGAGCTGTTTTTT

V gene: TRBV19
J gene: TRBJ2-1
clone size: many
D gene: TRBD2
CDR3 protein: CASSILADNEQFF
CDR3 DNA: TGTGCCAGTAGTATTCTAGCGGACAATGAGCAGTTCTTC

V gene: TRBV6-6
J gene: TRBJ2-7
clone size: many
D gene: NA
CDR3 protein: CASSSGTSYEQYF
CDR3 DNA: TGTGCCAGCAGTTCAGGGACAAGCTACGAGCAGTACTTC

V gene: TRBV7-9
J gene: TRBJ2-7
clone size: NA
D gene: TRBD2
CDR3 protein: CASSPGTSGTTYEQYF
CDR3 DNA: TGTGCCAGCAGCCCCGGGACTAGCGGTACAACCTACGAGCAGTACTTC

V gene: TRBV12-5
J gene: TRBJ2-7
clone size: NA
D gene: NA
CDR3 protein: CASGPPNGELSEEQYF
CDR3 DNA: TGTGCTAGTGGTCCTCCCAACGGGGAGTTGTCGGAAGAGCAGTACTTC

V gene: TRBV10-3
J gene: TRBJ2-7
clone size: few
D gene: TRBD1
CDR3 protein: CATQGQGGDEQYF
CDR3 DNA: TGTGCCACCCAGGGACAGGGGGGTGACGAGCAGTACTTC

V gene: TRBV28
J gene: TRBJ2-7
clone size: NA
D gene: NA
CDR3 protein: CASSHQGSYEQYF
CDR3 DNA: TGTGCCAGCAGTCATCAGGGCTCCTACGAGCAGTACTTC

V gene: TRBV6-5
J gene: TRBJ2-5
clone size: many
D gene: NA
CDR3 protein: CASRGLETQYF
CDR3 DNA: TGTGCCAGCCGGGGCCTGGAGACCCAGTACTTC

V gene: TRBV7-2
J gene: TRBJ2-7
clone size: few
D gene: NA
CDR3 protein: CASSLGRAVEQYF
CDR3 DNA: TGTGCCAGCAGCTTAGGGCGGGCGGTCGAGCAGTACTTC

V gene: TRBV27
J gene: TRBJ2-7
clone size: few
D gene: NA
CDR3 protein: CASSLTFGTGAYEQYF
CDR3 DNA: TGTGCCAGCAGTCTCACGTTCGGGACGGGTGCCTACGAGCAGTACTTC

V gene: TRBV28
J gene: TRBJ2-7
clone size: NA
D gene: NA
CDR3 protein: CASRIGAHEQYF
CDR3 DNA: TGTGCCAGCCGGATTGGGGCCCACGAGCAGTACTTC

V gene: TRBV5-1
J gene: TRBJ1-1
clone size: many
D gene: NA
CDR3 protein: CASSFEGMNTEAFF
CDR3 DNA: TGCGCCAGCAGCTTTGAAGGGATGAACACTGAAGCTTTCTTT

V gene: TRBV30
J gene: TRBJ2-7
clone size: few
D gene: NA
CDR3 protein: CAWSEGPVQEQYF
CDR3 DNA: TGTGCCTGGAGTGAGGGTCCTGTACAAGAGCAGTACTTC

V gene: TRBV7-9
J gene: TRBJ2-7
clone size: NA
D gene: NA
CDR3 protein: CASSPRVAGSYEQYF
CDR3 DNA: TGTGCCAGCAGCCCGCGGGTGGCGGGGAGCTACGAGCAGTACTTC

V gene: TRBV27
J gene: TRBJ1-5
clone size: NA
D gene: TRBD1
CDR3 protein: CASSLSTGVQPQHF
CDR3 DNA: TGTGCCAGCAGTTTGTCGACAGGGGTTCAGCCCCAGCATTTT

V gene: TRBV20-1
J gene: TRBJ1-2
clone size: NA
D gene: NA
CDR3 protein: CSAARAGEVNYGYTF
CDR3 DNA: TGCAGTGCCGCCAGGGCAGGAGAAGTTAACTATGGCTACACCTTC

V gene: TRBV4-2
J gene: TRBJ1-2
clone size: many
D gene: TRBD1
CDR3 protein: CASSQGQGTDYGYTF
CDR3 DNA: TGTGCCAGCAGCCAAGGACAGGGGACGGACTATGGCTACACCTTC

V gene: TRBV9
J gene: TRBJ2-2
clone size: few
D gene: TRBD2
CDR3 protein: CASSPTGSGGVSGELFF
CDR3 DNA: TGTGCCAGCAGCCCCACGGGTAGCGGGGGAGTTTCCGGGGAGCTGTTTTTT

V gene: TRBV4-1
J gene: TRBJ1-5
clone size: few
D gene: NA
CDR3 protein: CASSQGAGSEPQHF
CDR3 DNA: TGCGCCAGCAGCCAAGGGGCAGGTAGTGAGCCCCAGCATTTT

V gene: TRBV7-9
J gene: TRBJ2-7
clone size: NA
D gene: TRBD2
CDR3 protein: CASGAGEVYEQYF
CDR3 DNA: TGTGCCAGTGGAGCGGGAGAGGTCTACGAGCAGTACTTC

V gene: TRBV20-1
J gene: TRBJ2-1
clone size: few
D gene: TRBD2
CDR3 protein: CSARVRLLAGGGNEQFF
CDR3 DNA: TGCAGTGCTAGAGTTCGGCTGTTAGCGGGAGGAGGGAATGAGCAGTTCTTC

V gene: TRBV15
J gene: TRBJ2-1
clone size: few
D gene: TRBD2
CDR3 protein: CATSLRLAPYNEQFF
CDR3 DNA: TGTGCCACCAGCCTCCGACTAGCGCCCTACAATGAGCAGTTCTTC

V gene: TRBV11-2
J gene: TRBJ1-6
clone size: NA
D gene: NA
CDR3 protein: CASSFSGQMSSYNSPLHF
CDR3 DNA: TGTGCCAGCAGCTTCTCTGGACAGATGAGCTCCTATAATTCACCCCTCCACTTT

V gene: TRBV4-3
J gene: TRBJ2-2
clone size: NA
D gene: TRBD1
CDR3 protein: CASSQESSGTGFYSSGELFF
CDR3 DNA: TGCGCCAGCAGCCAAGAGAGTTCCGGGACAGGTTTTTATTCTTCCGGGGAGCTGTTTTTT

V gene: TRBV20-1
J gene: TRBJ2-7
clone size: many
D gene: TRBD1
CDR3 protein: CSARDQGAGGYEQYF
CDR3 DNA: TGCAGTGCTAGAGATCAGGGGGCGGGTGGTTACGAGCAGTACTTC

V gene: TRBV29-1
J gene: TRBJ2-3
clone size: NA
D gene: NA
CDR3 protein: CSAAALTRSRTDTQYF
CDR3 DNA: TGCAGCGCCGCTGCGCTGACTAGGAGTCGCACAGATACGCAGTATTTT

V gene: TRBV3-1
J gene: TRBJ2-7
clone size: few
D gene: NA
CDR3 protein: CASSQSNSPHEQYF
CDR3 DNA: TGTGCCAGCAGCCAATCGAATAGTCCCCACGAGCAGTACTTC

V gene: TRBV14
J gene: TRBJ2-2
clone size: many
D gene: NA
CDR3 protein: CASSTTNTGELFF
CDR3 DNA: TGTGCCAGCAGTACTACGAACACCGGGGAGCTGTTTTTT